Here is one T cell receptor beta chain with its context. The antigen remains undetermined. These data originate in a study of Graves' ophthalmopathy and Graves' hyperthyroidism. RNA transcripts were the template, and TCR beta CDR3 regions were amplified from them. HTBI primers were used in a first-round RT-PCR, which preceded a second-round multiplex PCR. One entry per CDR3 protein results from TCRdb running MiXCR on the multiplex PCR reads. The sample has some 360,000 distinct CDR3 sequences; roughly a sixth are singletons. Study-wide results and limits: Most thyroid clonotypes with frequency above 0.001 were detected in blood too.

V shed 6 bases, J shed 5 bases, and the junction held 12 bases outside the gene matches. This CDR3 contains 15 residues. None of the included patients had other autoimmune diseases, uncontrolled infections, pregnancy or lactation, as these led to exclusion. The source of the PBMCs was 8.5 to 10 ml of fresh peripheral blood. Sample: peripheral blood. The receptor was isolated from an adult woman with stable Graves' hyperthyroidism. V is TRBV12-3 or TRBV12-4 and J is TRBJ1-2; 7 nucleotides line up with TRBD1. The DNA of the CDR3 is TGTGCCAGCAGCTACGGGACAGTTACACAGTATGGCTACACCTTC. Translated, it gives CASSYGTVTQYGYTF.